This T cell receptor (beta chain) was recovered during a study of T cell responses to AZD1222 COVID-19 vaccine. Profiled with immunoSEQ multiplex PCR; TCRdb holds only in-frame clones, not every one. The sample carries 150,000 to 200,000 clones, 88% recorded once. The CDR3 has 13 amino acids. Trimming cost V 2 bases and J 7 bases, with 11 bases left between them. Germline V CDR1 and CDR2: MGHDK, SYGVNS. V is TRBV25-1 and J is TRBJ1-1, with D perhaps matching TRBD1 (6 bases). The source is an adult who received the AZD1222 COVID-19 vaccine. The source material was peripheral blood, sampled 28 days after the second AZD1222 dose. DNA for the CDR3: TGTGCCAGCAGTGAACCAGGCAGGGGTGAAGCTTTCTTT. The encoded protein is CASSEPGRGEAFF.